The 17 T cell receptor beta chains reported below all come from one sample, sequenced in a study of CD8 T cells in Susac syndrome. Reverse transcription of roughly 0.45 to 1 ug RNA was performed with random hexamers. TCRdb passed the immunoSEQ multiplex PCR reads through MiXCR, listing each CDR3 protein once. The sample includes around 200,000 distinct CDR3 sequences, 90% to 95% of them seen just once. Sequencing used CD4+ T cells from PBMCs. Source of these receptors: a human donor in good health.

The gene calls are TRBV9 and TRBJ2-1; D perhaps matches TRBD2 (5 bases). This CDR3 spans 12 amino acids. Germline CDR1 is SGDLS and CDR2 is YYNGEE. The V end was cut by 0 bases, the J end by 13 bases, with 11 bases between. CDR3 nucleotide sequence: TGTGCCAGCAGCGTAGGGGTAAGCGGACAGTTCTTC. Protein product: CASSVGVSGQFF.

This clonotype was counted a single time. The chain uses TRBV11-2 and TRBJ2-1; 12 nucleotides align to TRBD1. CDR3 length: 17 amino acids. The V and J ends lost 1 base and 8 bases, in that order; junction bases with no gene match: 9. Per germline, CDR1 SGHAT and CDR2 FQNNGV. DNA for the CDR3: TGTGCCAGCAGCTTAGGGGCGGGGACAGGGGGCATATATGAGCAGTTCTTC. Translation gives CASSLGAGTGGIYEQFF.

This chain joins TRBV27 and TRBJ1-2; D gene unclear. Looked up from germline, CDR1 is MNHEY and CDR2 is SMNVEV (reference sequence). CDR3 length equals 15 residues. V was clipped by 5 bases and J by 3 bases, with 16 bases between them. The CDR3 DNA is TGTGCCAGCAGTATAGGTACGGGCCGCGACTATGGCTACACCTTC. It translates to CASSIGTGRDYGYTF.

The rearrangement joins TRBV27 to TRBJ1-5; the match to TRBD1 covers 12 bases. The CDR3 extends over 14 amino acids. V was pared by 1 base and J by 11 bases, with 3 bases of the junction left unmatched. Looked up from germline, CDR1 is MNHEY and CDR2 is SMNVEV (reference sequence). CDR3: CASSLFGTGGAQHF. For the CDR3, the DNA is TGTGCCAGCAGTTTATTCGGGACAGGGGGCGCCCAGCATTTT.

This clonotype was seen once. This chain joins TRBV11-2 and TRBJ2-7; 11 positions agree with TRBD2. In germline, CDR1 is SGHAT, CDR2 FQNNGV. The CDR3 is 16 residues long. The V segment lost 0 bases and the J segment 3 bases; nucleotides outside the gene matches: 4. In DNA form, the CDR3 reads TGTGCCAGCAGCTTAGATTCAGGGACTAGCGGCTACGAGCAGTACGTC. This codes for CASSLDSGTSGYEQYV.

This chain joins TRBV9 and TRBJ2-2; the D is unclear. Germline assignment: CDR1 SGDLS and CDR2 YYNGEE. This CDR3 region has 15 residues. The V gene lost 0 bases and the J gene lost 1 base, with 7 bases spanning the gap. The CDR3 region is CASSVATENTGELFF. The CDR3 DNA sequence: TGTGCCAGCAGCGTAGCTACGGAGAACACCGGGGAGCTGTTTTTT.

The rearrangement joins TRBV18 to TRBJ1-1; D perhaps matches TRBD1 (5 bases). Germline lookup yields CDR1 KGHSH and CDR2 LQKENI. This CDR3 spans 15 amino acids. Trimming took 5 bases from V and 1 from J, leaving 14 bases between them. The CDR3 nucleotides are TGTGCCAGCTCATCGTCGGGACGGGGGAACACTGAAGCTTTCTTT. Translated, it gives CASSSSGRGNTEAFF.

The genes are TRBV3-1 and TRBJ1-1; D gene uncertain. The CDR3 is made up of 12 amino acids. Germline V gives CDR1 LGHDT, CDR2 YNNKEL (reference sequence). Between the trimmed V and J ends, which lost 1 base and 7 bases, there was a span of 7 bases. CDR3 in DNA: TGTGCCAGCAGCCAAGGGGGAGGTGAAGCTTTCTTT. This sequence encodes CASSQGGGEAFF.

This sequence joins TRBV30 and TRBJ2-1; 8 nucleotides align to TRBD2. V shed 1 base, J shed 7 bases, and the junction held 3 bases outside the gene matches. CDR3 length: 13 amino acids. The V gene's germline CDR1 is GTSNPN and CDR2 SVGIG (reference sequence). The CDR3 DNA follows: TGTGCCTGGAGTGCCGGGAGGGCGAATGAGCAGTTCTTC. Its translation is CAWSAGRANEQFF.

The V call is TRBV27, the J call TRBJ2-1; D might be TRBD1 (5 bases). Looked up from germline, CDR1 is MNHEY and CDR2 is SMNVEV (reference sequence). The CDR3 spans 16 residues. V was trimmed by 5 bases and J by 4 bases, leaving 18 bases between them. CDR3 coding DNA: TGTGCCAGCAGTGCCCTAGGGGAAGCCATTTACAATGAGCAGTTCTTC. This gives the protein CASSALGEAIYNEQFF.

The chain recombines TRBV9 with TRBJ2-5, with TRBD2 matching over 7 bases. V was clipped by 4 bases and J by 5 bases; unmatched bases: 14. The CDR3 covers 16 residues. Germline CDR1 reads SGDLS; CDR2 reads YYNGEE. Here the CDR3 DNA reads TGTGCCAGCAGCCCCCTGGGGGGGAGCGGGTCTGAGACCCAGTACTTC. Translation: CASSPLGGSGSETQYF.

The rearrangement joins TRBV25-1 to TRBJ1-2; D is perhaps TRBD1 (6 bases). The germline V gene has CDR1 MGHDK and CDR2 SYGVNS. CDR3 length: 14 residues. The ends were cut back, 5 bases at V and 4 bases at J, with 14 bases in the middle. CDR3 in amino acids: CASSSPDRFYGYTF. CDR3 DNA: TGTGCCAGCAGTTCGCCGGACAGATTCTATGGCTACACCTTC.

V and J are TRBV20-1 and TRBJ2-1; 8 positions agree with TRBD2. The CDR3 runs 14 residues. Per germline, CDR1 DFQATT and CDR2 SNEGSKA (reference sequence). The J segment lost 6 bases and the V segment lost 0 bases, leaving 4 bases of the junction unmatched. DNA of the CDR3: TGCAGTGCTAGAGATAACGGGGGGGTCAATGAGCAGTTCTTC. Encoded protein: CSARDNGGVNEQFF.

The chain uses TRBV24-1 and TRBJ2-2; 8 nucleotides agree with TRBD1. Trimming at V came to 3 bases and at J to 4 bases, leaving 6 bases not matched to a gene. The CDR3 has 16 residues. The germline CDR1 and CDR2 sequences are KGHDR and SFDVKD. The CDR3 loop reads CATSDTRQGRTGELFF. CDR3 sequence (DNA): TGTGCCACCAGTGATACTCGACAGGGGCGCACCGGGGAGCTGTTTTTT.

V is TRBV12-3 or TRBV12-4 and J is TRBJ2-5, with 9 bases lining up with TRBD1. This CDR3 has 13 amino acids. The J segment lost 3 bases and the V segment lost 7 bases, leaving 3 bases of the junction unmatched. Written as DNA, the CDR3 is TGTGCCAGCAAAGGGACAGGGAAAGAGACCCAGTACTTC. This codes for CASKGTGKETQYF.

The chain combines TRBV29-1 with TRBJ2-5; 10 nucleotides line up with TRBD2. Trimming at V came to 0 bases and at J to 5 bases, leaving 9 bases not matched to a gene. Germline-derived CDR1 and CDR2 are SQVTM and ANQGSEA. The CDR3 length is 16 residues. CDR3 in amino acids: CSVEEVRASGSETQYF. In DNA, the CDR3 is TGCAGCGTTGAAGAGGTCAGGGCTAGCGGGAGTGAGACCCAGTACTTC.

The chain couples TRBV20-1 to TRBJ1-1; no firm D call. CDR3 length: 13 residues. V lost 6 bases and J 3 bases, leaving 14 bases between the germline ends. Per germline, CDR1 DFQATT and CDR2 SNEGSKA (reference sequence). CDR3 coding DNA: TGCAGTGCCCTCGACTCACTCTACACTGAAGCTTTCTTT. Translating it yields CSALDSLYTEAFF.